The rows below give T cell receptor beta chains drawn from one sample of a study of T cells after somatic rescue of genetic block. Profiling relied on immunoSEQ multiplex PCR, and the TCRdb table lists in-frame clones only, not all of them. The sample lists tens of thousands of clones; 92% were seen once. Sample: peripheral blood mononuclear cells (PBMCs). The receptor set was obtained from a man aged 35 to 55. The CDR3 runs from the conserved cysteine through the conserved F or W. The order of the fields is clone size, J gene, V gene, D gene, CDR3 DNA, CDR3 protein. A D gene is named only where the DNA matches it firmly. A row's size may be missing; if present it is once, few, many or a size class.

NA	TRBJ1-1	TRBV7-2	NA	TGTGCCAGCAGCTTAAGGAGACACACACCATCAAACACTGAAGCTTTCTTT	CASSLRRHTPSNTEAFF
NA	TRBJ1-1	TRBV27	NA	TGTGCCAGCAGTTTATCAGGCCCGCGATACACTGAAGCTTTCTTT	CASSLSGPRYTEAFF
NA	TRBJ2-1	TRBV7-8	TRBD2	TGTGCCAGCAGCTTAGCGACTAGCGGGGGGCCCGCCTACAATGAGCAGTTCTTC	CASSLATSGGPAYNEQFF
NA	TRBJ2-7	TRBV4-1	NA	TGCGCCAGCAGTTGGGGGCAGGGCCCCTACGAGCAGTACTTC	CASSWGQGPYEQYF
NA	TRBJ2-1	TRBV27	TRBD2	TGTGCCAGCAGTTTATCGCTAGCGGGAAACAATGAGCAGTTCTTC	CASSLSLAGNNEQFF
NA	TRBJ2-7	TRBV5-4	NA	TGTGCCAGCAGCTTGGCCTCCGGCCCCTACGAGCAGTACTTC	CASSLASGPYEQYF
NA	TRBJ2-3	TRBV19	NA	TGTGCCAGTAGTTGGCGCCCTGGCACAGATACGCAGTATTTT	CASSWRPGTDTQYF
NA	TRBJ2-1	TRBV28	TRBD1	TGTGCCAGCAGTTCAAGGACAGGGTTCTACAATGAGCAGTTCTTC	CASSSRTGFYNEQFF
NA	TRBJ2-3	TRBV4-1	NA	TGCGCCAGCAGCCAAGGGTCCCACACAGATACGCAGTATTTT	CASSQGSHTDTQYF
NA	TRBJ1-2	TRBV19	TRBD1	TGTGCCAGTAGACTGACAGGGGCCTATGGCTACACCTTC	CASRLTGAYGYTF
NA	TRBJ2-5	TRBV2	NA	TGTGCCAGCAGTGTCTCGGGGGAGACCCAGTACTTC	CASSVSGETQYF
NA	TRBJ2-5	TRBV6-5	NA	TGTGCCAGCACTAGGGGGGAGACCCAGTACTTC	CASTRGETQYF
once	TRBJ2-1	TRBV6-1	TRBD2	TGTGCCAGCAGAAGACTAGCGGGAGATTTTGAGCAGTTCTTC	CASRRLAGDFEQFF
NA	TRBJ1-1	TRBV11-2	NA	TGTGCCAGCAGCTACGAGGAAGGCACTGAAGCTTTCTTT	CASSYEEGTEAFF
NA	TRBJ1-4	TRBV28	NA	TGTGCCAGTAGGGAGAGGAGTGAAAAACTGTTTTTT	CASRERSEKLFF
NA	TRBJ2-6	TRBV21-1	NA	TGTGCCAGCAGCTCTCGGGGGGGAACTGGGGCCAACGTCCTGACTTTC	CASSSRGGTGANVLTF
NA	TRBJ2-5	TRBV6-5	NA	TGTGCCAGCAGTTACTCCCAGCATGAGACCCAGTACTTC	CASSYSQHETQYF
NA	TRBJ1-6	TRBV9	NA	TGTGCCAGCAGCGCCTCGACAGCAATTAATTCACCCCTCCACTTT	CASSASTAINSPLHF
NA	TRBJ2-1	TRBV11-3	TRBD2	TGTGCCAGCAGCACTAGCGGGAGGGCTGATGAGCAGTTCTTC	CASSTSGRADEQFF
NA	TRBJ2-1	TRBV14	NA	TGTGCCAGCAGCCAAGGGCAAAAAGTCGGGAGTGAGCAGTTCTTC	CASSQGQKVGSEQFF
NA	TRBJ2-1	TRBV5-1	TRBD1	TGCGCCAGCAGTAGGACAGGGGGCAGAAATGAGCAGTTCTTC	CASSRTGGRNEQFF
NA	TRBJ1-2	TRBV6-6	NA	TGTGCCAGCAGTTACTCCGCGGGTACCCACTATGGCTACACCTTC	CASSYSAGTHYGYTF
NA	TRBJ2-5	TRBV7-2	NA	TGTGCCAGCAGCTCCCCCCCAATGCGAGAGACCCAGTACTTC	CASSSPPMRETQYF
few	TRBJ2-7	TRBV7-2	NA	TGTGCCAGCAGCGCGGCGATCTACGAGCAGTACTTC	CASSAAIYEQYF
NA	TRBJ2-7	TRBV2	TRBD2	TGTGCCAGCAGTGAGTTAGCGGGGGGTCATGGGCAGTACTTC	CASSELAGGHGQYF
NA	TRBJ2-2	TRBV7-6	NA	TGTGCCAGCAGCTTACAGGGGAACACCGGGGAGCTGTTTTTT	CASSLQGNTGELFF
NA	TRBJ1-1	TRBV27	TRBD1	TGTGCCAGCAGTTTAGGACAGGGCGCCGAAGCTTTCTTT	CASSLGQGAEAFF